Each of the 10 T cell receptor beta chains below was sequenced from the same sample in a study of shared clonotypes between healthy human individuals. Clones were sequenced by immunoSEQ multiplex PCR, and TCRdb holds only the in-frame ones, with some missing. In the table there are 2,100,000 or so clones, approximately 96% of which are singletons. Specimen: naive CD4+ T cells sorted from blood. This sample's subset: CD45RA+ positively selected. Receptors originate from a man between 18 and 35 years old in good health.

The genes are TRBV28 and TRBJ2-2, with D perhaps matching TRBD1 (5 bases). With 6 bases removed from V and 4 bases from J, the gap between germline ends came to 15 bases. The CDR3 consists of 15 residues. Germline lookup yields CDR1 MDHEN and CDR2 SYDVKM. The CDR3 region has the DNA TGTGCCAGCAGACCCCCAGGGTTGGGCACCGGGGAGCTGTTTTTT. Translation gives CASRPPGLGTGELFF. The whole variable domain, remainder taken from reference TRBV28 and TRBJ2-2, is DVKVTQSSRYLVKRTGEKVFLECVQDMDHENMFWYRQDPGLGLRLIYFSYDVKMKEKGDIPEGYSVSREKKERFSLILESASTNQTSMYLCASRPPGLGTGELFFGEGSRLTVL.

V usage is TRBV19 and J usage is TRBJ1-5; maybe TRBD1 (5 bases). Trimming cost V 5 bases and J 7 bases, with 12 bases left between them. Germline loops: CDR1 LNHDA, CDR2 SQIVND (reference sequence). The CDR3 sequence is 13 residues long. The CDR3 sequence: CASSPGTEQPQHF. CDR3 nucleotide sequence: TGTGCCAGTAGTCCGGGGACGGAACAGCCCCAGCATTTT.

The rearrangement links TRBV5-1 to TRBJ2-2, with D perhaps TRBD2 (5 bases). The CDR3 totals 15 residues. The V gene lost 0 bases and the J gene lost 4 bases, with 10 bases spanning the gap. CDR1 SGHRS and CDR2 YFSETQ come from the germline V gene. The CDR3 here is CASSLAGERTGELFF. DNA of the CDR3: TGCGCCAGCAGCTTGGCTGGGGAGCGCACCGGGGAGCTGTTTTTT.

This clone is a singleton in its sample. The chain carries TRBV7-9 and TRBJ2-7; 8 nucleotides agree with TRBD1. Trimming removed 6 bases from V and 0 bases from J; junction bases left unmatched: 4. Germline V gene lookup returns CDR1 SEHNR and CDR2 FQNEAQ (reference sequence). The CDR3 consists of 14 residues. The CDR3 protein is CASRSGTGSYEQYF. The CDR3 bases are TGTGCCAGCAGATCCGGGACAGGCTCCTACGAGCAGTACTTC.

This clone was seen a single time. The chain couples TRBV25-1 to TRBJ2-7, with 7 nucleotides matching TRBD2. The ends lost 8 bases at V and 4 bases at J; junction bases unmatched: 8. Germline-derived CDR1 and CDR2 are MGHDK and SYGVNS. This CDR3 spans 13 amino acids. As DNA, the CDR3 is TGTGCCAGCGTTCGGAGCGGGACGTACGAGCAGTACTTC. Amino acid sequence: CASVRSGTYEQYF.

In nucleotides, the CDR3 is TGTGCCAGCAGCTCGGGGCTAGCGTGGGGTTACAATGAGCAGTTCTTC. It is translated as CASSSGLAWGYNEQFF. The rearrangement links TRBV9 to TRBJ2-1; perhaps TRBD2 as D (6 bases). The CDR3 sequence is 16 residues long. V lost 4 bases and J 4 bases, leaving 18 bases between the germline ends. The germline CDR1 and CDR2 sequences are SGDLS and YYNGEE.

As concerns this clone: Additional DNA sequences in this sample encode the identical CDR3. The chain has TRBV30 and TRBJ1-3, with unresolved D. The CDR3 totals 13 residues. Germline loops: CDR1 GTSNPN, CDR2 SVGIG (reference sequence). Trimming left V 2 bases short and J 1 base short, with 6 bases between. In nucleotides, the CDR3 is TGTGCCTGGAGTACGGGATCTGGAAACACCATATATTTT. Translated: CAWSTGSGNTIYF. Full variable domain (remainder filled in from reference TRBV30 and TRBJ1-3): SQTIHQWPATLVQPVGSPLSLECTVEGTSNPNLYWYRQAAGRGLQLLFYSVGIGQISSEVPQNLSASRPQDRQFILSSKKLLLSDSGFYLCAWSTGSGNTIYFGEGSWLTVV.

V gene TRBV5-1 combines with J gene TRBJ1-1; 7 nucleotides match TRBD1. This CDR3 is 14 amino acids long. Germline values: CDR1 SGHRS, CDR2 YFSETQ. V lost 7 bases, J lost 0 bases, and 6 bases stayed unmatched. The CDR3, as DNA: TGCGCCAGCGGGATGACAGGGATGAACACTGAAGCTTTCTTT. Translated: CASGMTGMNTEAFF.

The rearrangement joins TRBV18 to TRBJ2-7, with D unresolved. This CDR3 spans 14 amino acids. V shed 0 bases and J shed 2 bases, with 8 bases lying between them. The germline V gene encodes CDR1 KGHSH and CDR2 LQKENI. CDR3 residues: CASSPPRTPYEQYF. CDR3 coding DNA: TGTGCCAGCTCACCACCGAGGACGCCCTACGAGCAGTACTTC.

Comment on this clone: Other DNA sequences in the same sample also yield this CDR3. V usage is TRBV19 and J usage is TRBJ2-7, with D perhaps matching TRBD1 (6 bases). This CDR3 has 13 residues. V dropped 8 bases and J dropped 2 bases, with 13 bases sitting between them. CDR1 is LNHDA, CDR2 SQIVND, per germline (reference sequence). The CDR3 DNA reads TGTGCCAGTGGAGAGCAGGGGACCTACGAGCAGTACTTC. Protein sequence: CASGEQGTYEQYF.